Listed below are T cell receptor beta chains from one sample, sequenced in a study of spatial heterogeneity in lung cancer. TCRdb fed the 5' RACE reads into MiXCR, producing one record per CDR3 protein. The profile shows 30,000 to 40,000 distinct CDR3 sequences, around 6.9% of them singletons. Sequencing used PBMCs, obtained at follow-up. The receptors shown here come from a male donor with early-stage non-small cell lung cancer. The CDR3 runs from the conserved cysteine through the conserved F or W. D genes are given only for firm matches. Size values are once, few and many counts, or a class for expanded clones, and some rows have none.

v_call: TRBV7-6; clone_size: many; d_call: -; cdr3_length: 15; j_call: TRBJ2-5; cdr3_nt: TGTGCCAGCAGCTATACGCAAGATGCTCAGGGGACCCAGTACTTC; cdr3_aa: CASSYTQDAQGTQYF
v_call: TRBV5-6; clone_size: many; d_call: TRBD1; cdr3_length: 14; j_call: TRBJ2-7; cdr3_nt: TGTGCCAGCAGCTCCCCGACAGGGCCTCTCGAGCAGTACTTC; cdr3_aa: CASSSPTGPLEQYF
v_call: TRBV18; clone_size: few; d_call: -; cdr3_length: 13; j_call: TRBJ1-2; cdr3_nt: TGTGCCAGCTCCCGGGAGGGGGACAATGGCTACACCTTC; cdr3_aa: CASSREGDNGYTF
v_call: TRBV13; clone_size: many; d_call: TRBD1; cdr3_length: 13; j_call: TRBJ2-5; cdr3_nt: TGTGCCAGCAGCTTGGGACAGAAAGAGACCCAGTACTTC; cdr3_aa: CASSLGQKETQYF
v_call: TRBV2; clone_size: many; d_call: TRBD1; cdr3_length: 15; j_call: TRBJ1-5; cdr3_nt: TGTGCCAGCAGTGATCACAGGGGGCTGAACCAGCCCCAGCATTTT; cdr3_aa: CASSDHRGLNQPQHF
v_call: TRBV3-1; clone_size: once; d_call: -; cdr3_length: 13; j_call: TRBJ1-1; cdr3_nt: TGTGCCAGCAGCCACCGGCTGAACACTGAAGCTTTCTTT; cdr3_aa: CASSHRLNTEAFF
v_call: TRBV5-1; clone_size: many; d_call: -; cdr3_length: 13; j_call: TRBJ2-1; cdr3_nt: TGCGCCAGCAGCCTCCGGGCCCACAATGAGCAGTTCTTC; cdr3_aa: CASSLRAHNEQFF
v_call: TRBV9; clone_size: medium-sized; d_call: -; cdr3_length: 12; j_call: TRBJ1-6; cdr3_nt: TGTGCCAGCAGCCTTTTAGATTCACCCCTCCACTTT; cdr3_aa: CASSLLDSPLHF
v_call: TRBV19; clone_size: many; d_call: -; cdr3_length: 12; j_call: TRBJ2-7; cdr3_nt: TGTGCCAGTAGTATTGGTGGAAACGAGCAGTACTTC; cdr3_aa: CASSIGGNEQYF
v_call: TRBV6-6; clone_size: -; d_call: TRBD1; cdr3_length: 16; j_call: TRBJ1-5; cdr3_nt: TGTGCCAGCAGTCGACTGACAGGGCCCAAAGATCAGCCCCAGCATTTT; cdr3_aa: CASSRLTGPKDQPQHF
v_call: TRBV7-2; clone_size: many; d_call: -; cdr3_length: 14; j_call: TRBJ1-1; cdr3_nt: TGTGCCAGCAGAGTGCGTCCCCTTGGGACTGAAGCTTTCTTT; cdr3_aa: CASRVRPLGTEAFF
v_call: TRBV7-8; clone_size: many; d_call: -; cdr3_length: 10; j_call: TRBJ2-7; cdr3_nt: TGTGCCAGCGCCCTTTACGAGCAGTACTTC; cdr3_aa: CASALYEQYF
v_call: TRBV3-1; clone_size: few; d_call: TRBD2; cdr3_length: 17; j_call: TRBJ2-5; cdr3_nt: TGTGCCAGCAGCGCAAGGGGAGCCAAGGCGGGGGATGAGACCCAGTACTTC; cdr3_aa: CASSARGAKAGDETQYF
v_call: TRBV6-5; clone_size: many; d_call: -; cdr3_length: 16; j_call: TRBJ1-4; cdr3_nt: TGTGCCAGCAGTTACTCGGGACAAGATAATAATGAAAAACTGTTTTTT; cdr3_aa: CASSYSGQDNNEKLFF
v_call: TRBV7-2; clone_size: many; d_call: TRBD2; cdr3_length: 17; j_call: TRBJ2-1; cdr3_nt: TGTGCCAGCAGCCCCCGGAGCGGGGGGCCATCCTACAATGAGCAGTTCTTC; cdr3_aa: CASSPRSGGPSYNEQFF
v_call: TRBV18; clone_size: many; d_call: TRBD1; cdr3_length: 16; j_call: TRBJ1-1; cdr3_nt: TGTGCCAGCTCACTCGGGACAGGGGCGGAGAACACTGAAGCTTTCTTT; cdr3_aa: CASSLGTGAENTEAFF
v_call: TRBV9; clone_size: large; d_call: -; cdr3_length: 15; j_call: TRBJ1-2; cdr3_nt: TGTGCCAGCAGCGTAGGGGCCCTTACCTACTATGGCTACACCTTC; cdr3_aa: CASSVGALTYYGYTF
v_call: TRBV12-3/TRBV12-4; clone_size: many; d_call: -; cdr3_length: 13; j_call: TRBJ1-3; cdr3_nt: TGTGCCAGCAATGTGGGCTCTGGAAACACCATATATTTT; cdr3_aa: CASNVGSGNTIYF
v_call: TRBV7-2; clone_size: many; d_call: TRBD2; cdr3_length: 15; j_call: TRBJ2-3; cdr3_nt: TGTGCCAGCAGCTTCTCGGGGGGAGGGACAGATACGCAGTATTTT; cdr3_aa: CASSFSGGGTDTQYF
v_call: TRBV12-3/TRBV12-4; clone_size: many; d_call: -; cdr3_length: 14; j_call: TRBJ2-6; cdr3_nt: TGTGCCAGCAGCCGAGAATCTGGGGCCAACGTCCTGACTTTC; cdr3_aa: CASSRESGANVLTF
v_call: TRBV5-1; clone_size: many; d_call: -; cdr3_length: 16; j_call: TRBJ1-6; cdr3_nt: TGCGCCAGCAGCTTAATACCCGGGACCGAGAATTCACCCCTCCACTTT; cdr3_aa: CASSLIPGTENSPLHF
v_call: TRBV7-9; clone_size: many; d_call: TRBD1; cdr3_length: 15; j_call: TRBJ2-1; cdr3_nt: TGTGCCAGCAGTCTTCCGGGACAGGAGATCAATGAGCAGTTCTTC; cdr3_aa: CASSLPGQEINEQFF
v_call: TRBV12-3/TRBV12-4; clone_size: many; d_call: TRBD2; cdr3_length: 15; j_call: TRBJ2-7; cdr3_nt: TGTGCCAGCAGCTATGGCGGGGGGTCGACCTACGAGCAGTACTTC; cdr3_aa: CASSYGGGSTYEQYF
v_call: TRBV5-6; clone_size: -; d_call: -; cdr3_length: 13; j_call: TRBJ2-2; cdr3_nt: TGTGCCAGCTCCTGGGGGGGCGGCGGGGAGCTGTTTTTT; cdr3_aa: CASSWGGGGELFF
v_call: TRBV9; clone_size: many; d_call: -; cdr3_length: 14; j_call: TRBJ2-7; cdr3_nt: TGTGCCAGCAGCGTAGGGGCGTACTCCTACGAGCAGTACTTC; cdr3_aa: CASSVGAYSYEQYF
v_call: TRBV6-2/TRBV6-3; clone_size: many; d_call: -; cdr3_length: 14; j_call: TRBJ2-7; cdr3_nt: -; cdr3_aa: CASSFFGAGGEQYF
v_call: TRBV30; clone_size: few; d_call: -; cdr3_length: 16; j_call: TRBJ1-3; cdr3_nt: TGTGCCTGGAGTGTACCCTGGGCGTTCTCTGGAAACACCATATATTTT; cdr3_aa: CAWSVPWAFSGNTIYF
v_call: TRBV2; clone_size: many; d_call: -; cdr3_length: 15; j_call: TRBJ1-6; cdr3_nt: TGTGCCAGCGAGAGAGGACGGCGGGGTCATTCACCCCTCCACTTT; cdr3_aa: CASERGRRGHSPLHF
v_call: TRBV6-5; clone_size: many; d_call: -; cdr3_length: 13; j_call: TRBJ1-5; cdr3_nt: TGTGCCAGCAGTTCCGGAGAGAATCAGCCCCAGCATTTT; cdr3_aa: CASSSGENQPQHF
v_call: TRBV14; clone_size: many; d_call: -; cdr3_length: 14; j_call: TRBJ2-1; cdr3_nt: TGTGCCAGCAGCCAAGATTTCACCTCCAATGAGCAGTTCTTC; cdr3_aa: CASSQDFTSNEQFF
v_call: TRBV20-1; clone_size: many; d_call: TRBD1; cdr3_length: 12; j_call: TRBJ2-3; cdr3_nt: TGCAGTGCCTTAACAGGGGGAGATACGCAGTATTTT; cdr3_aa: CSALTGGDTQYF
v_call: TRBV19; clone_size: many; d_call: -; cdr3_length: 13; j_call: TRBJ1-6; cdr3_nt: TGTGCCAGTAGTCGAACAGCAGACTCACCCCTCCACTTT; cdr3_aa: CASSRTADSPLHF
v_call: TRBV12-3/TRBV12-4; clone_size: many; d_call: TRBD2; cdr3_length: 14; j_call: TRBJ2-1; cdr3_nt: TGTGCCACCTCGACTAGCGGGGCTTACAATGAGCAGTTCTTC; cdr3_aa: CATSTSGAYNEQFF
v_call: TRBV2; clone_size: many; d_call: -; cdr3_length: 11; j_call: TRBJ1-1; cdr3_nt: TGTGCCAGAGACAGTCTCACTGAAGCTTTCTTT; cdr3_aa: CARDSLTEAFF
v_call: TRBV18; clone_size: many; d_call: -; cdr3_length: 14; j_call: TRBJ1-5; cdr3_nt: TGTGCCAGCTCACCAGAAGGGGGATATCAGCCCCAGCATTTT; cdr3_aa: CASSPEGGYQPQHF
v_call: TRBV19; clone_size: many; d_call: TRBD1; cdr3_length: 16; j_call: TRBJ2-1; cdr3_nt: TGTGCCAGTAGTTCACAACAGGGGATTACCTACAATGAGCAGTTCTTC; cdr3_aa: CASSSQQGITYNEQFF
v_call: TRBV19; clone_size: many; d_call: TRBD1; cdr3_length: 17; j_call: TRBJ2-4; cdr3_nt: TGTGCCAGTAGTATGCTTGCGACAGGGGACATCCGAAACATTCAGTACTTC; cdr3_aa: CASSMLATGDIRNIQYF
v_call: TRBV2; clone_size: many; d_call: -; cdr3_length: 14; j_call: TRBJ1-2; cdr3_nt: TGTGCCAGCAGCGACACAGTCGGGCCCTATGGCTACACCTTC; cdr3_aa: CASSDTVGPYGYTF
v_call: TRBV29-1; clone_size: -; d_call: -; cdr3_length: 14; j_call: TRBJ2-2; cdr3_nt: TGCAGCGTTGGGGCCAGGACGAACACCGGGGAGCTGTTTTTT; cdr3_aa: CSVGARTNTGELFF
v_call: TRBV2; clone_size: many; d_call: TRBD1; cdr3_length: 14; j_call: TRBJ2-7; cdr3_nt: TGTGCCAGCAGTGATGACAGGGGTACAGACGAGCAGTACTTC; cdr3_aa: CASSDDRGTDEQYF
v_call: TRBV28; clone_size: few; d_call: -; cdr3_length: 10; j_call: TRBJ1-2; cdr3_nt: TGTGCCAGCAGCGAGCATGGCTACACCTTC; cdr3_aa: CASSEHGYTF
v_call: TRBV2; clone_size: many; d_call: TRBD1; cdr3_length: 14; j_call: TRBJ1-2; cdr3_nt: TGTGCCAGCAGAACCACAGGGGGGAGCTATGGCTACACCTTC; cdr3_aa: CASRTTGGSYGYTF
v_call: TRBV6-5; clone_size: -; d_call: TRBD2; cdr3_length: 16; j_call: TRBJ2-3; cdr3_nt: TGTGCCAGCAGTTACATTGCGGGGGTTCGTACAGATACGCAGTATTTT; cdr3_aa: CASSYIAGVRTDTQYF
v_call: TRBV11-2; clone_size: -; d_call: -; cdr3_length: 14; j_call: TRBJ2-1; cdr3_nt: TGTGCCAGCAGCTTAAGGCCGGGCTACAATGAGCAGTTCTTC; cdr3_aa: CASSLRPGYNEQFF
v_call: TRBV9; clone_size: -; d_call: -; cdr3_length: 14; j_call: TRBJ2-7; cdr3_nt: TGTGCCAGCAGCGTAGGAGGTTTCGGGCCCGAGCAGTACTTC; cdr3_aa: CASSVGGFGPEQYF
v_call: TRBV10-3; clone_size: -; d_call: -; cdr3_length: 12; j_call: TRBJ1-1; cdr3_nt: TGTGCCACCTTCGGGGGCGACACTGAAGCTTTCTTT; cdr3_aa: CATFGGDTEAFF
v_call: TRBV5-1; clone_size: many; d_call: TRBD1; cdr3_length: 14; j_call: TRBJ1-5; cdr3_nt: TGCGCCAGCAGCGCAGGGACAGAAAATCAGCCCCAGCATTTT; cdr3_aa: CASSAGTENQPQHF
v_call: TRBV18; clone_size: many; d_call: -; cdr3_length: 14; j_call: TRBJ1-3; cdr3_nt: TGTGCCAGCTCACTCGAAATGTCTGGAAACACCATATATTTT; cdr3_aa: CASSLEMSGNTIYF
v_call: TRBV6-5; clone_size: many; d_call: -; cdr3_length: 15; j_call: TRBJ1-2; cdr3_nt: TGTGCCAGCAGTTACAGCAGGGGAGAGAAGTATGGCTACACCTTC; cdr3_aa: CASSYSRGEKYGYTF
v_call: TRBV11-2; clone_size: medium-sized; d_call: -; cdr3_length: 11; j_call: TRBJ2-2; cdr3_nt: TGTGCCAGCACCGCGGGGGGGGAGCTGTTTTTT; cdr3_aa: CASTAGGELFF